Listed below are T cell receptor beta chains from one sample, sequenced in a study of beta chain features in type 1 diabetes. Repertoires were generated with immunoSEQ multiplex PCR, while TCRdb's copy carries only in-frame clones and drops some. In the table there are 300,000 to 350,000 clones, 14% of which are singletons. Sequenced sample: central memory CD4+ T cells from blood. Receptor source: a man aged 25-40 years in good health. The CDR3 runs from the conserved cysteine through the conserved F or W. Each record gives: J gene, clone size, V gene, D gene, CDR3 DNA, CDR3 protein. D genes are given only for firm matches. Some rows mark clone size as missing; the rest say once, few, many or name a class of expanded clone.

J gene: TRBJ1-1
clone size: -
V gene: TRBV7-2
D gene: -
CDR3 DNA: TGTGCCAGCAGGCCCTCGGGACCGGGGAACACTGAAGCTTTCTTT
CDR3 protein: CASRPSGPGNTEAFF

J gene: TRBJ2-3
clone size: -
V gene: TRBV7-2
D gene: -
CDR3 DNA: TGTGCCAGCGTTTTGCGAGATACGCAGTATTTT
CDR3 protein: CASVLRDTQYF

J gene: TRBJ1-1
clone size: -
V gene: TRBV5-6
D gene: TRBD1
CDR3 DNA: TGTGCCAGCAGCTTGGCCAGCTGGACAGGGGGCACTGAAGCTTTCTTT
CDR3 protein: CASSLASWTGGTEAFF

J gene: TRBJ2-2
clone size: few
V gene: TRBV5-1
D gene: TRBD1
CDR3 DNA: TGCGCCAGCAGACAGGGACAGAGGAACACCGGGGAGCTGTTTTTT
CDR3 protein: CASRQGQRNTGELFF

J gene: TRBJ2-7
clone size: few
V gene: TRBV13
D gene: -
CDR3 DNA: TGTGCCAGCAGCCCAGTAGGGTCCGGGTACGAGCAGTACTTC
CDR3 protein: CASSPVGSGYEQYF

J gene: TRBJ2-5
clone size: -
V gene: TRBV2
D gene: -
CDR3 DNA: TGTGCCAGCAGACACAGGTGGAATAGCCAAGAGACCCAGTACTTC
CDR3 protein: CASRHRWNSQETQYF

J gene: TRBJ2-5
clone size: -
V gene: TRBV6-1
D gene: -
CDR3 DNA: TGTGCCAGCAGCGCCGGGGAGACCCAGTACTTC
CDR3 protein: CASSAGETQYF

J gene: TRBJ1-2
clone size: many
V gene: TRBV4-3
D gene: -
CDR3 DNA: TGCGCCAGCAGCCACAGCATAGGACGAGCTAACTATGGCTACACCTTC
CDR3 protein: CASSHSIGRANYGYTF

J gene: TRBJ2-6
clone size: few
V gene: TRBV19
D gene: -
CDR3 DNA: TGTGCCAGTAGTAGGCCAGCTGGGGCCAACGTCCTGACTTTC
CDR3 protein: CASSRPAGANVLTF

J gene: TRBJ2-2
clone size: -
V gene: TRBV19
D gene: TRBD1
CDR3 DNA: TGTGCCAGTGAAGCCGGACAGGGCACCGGGGAGCTGTTTTTT
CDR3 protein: CASEAGQGTGELFF

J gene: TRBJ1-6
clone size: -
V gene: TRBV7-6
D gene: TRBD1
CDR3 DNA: TGTGCCAGCAGCGACAGGGACAGGGGCAATTCACCCCTCCACTTT
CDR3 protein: CASSDRDRGNSPLHF

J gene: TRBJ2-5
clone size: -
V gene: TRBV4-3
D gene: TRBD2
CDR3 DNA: TGCGCCAGCAGCCAAGATTTAGCGGGGGCCGAGTACCAAGAGACCCAGTACTTC
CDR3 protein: CASSQDLAGAEYQETQYF

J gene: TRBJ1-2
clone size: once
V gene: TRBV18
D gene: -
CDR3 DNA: TGTGCCAGCTCACCCGGACAGCCTCGACTTAACTATGGCTACACCTTC
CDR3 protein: CASSPGQPRLNYGYTF

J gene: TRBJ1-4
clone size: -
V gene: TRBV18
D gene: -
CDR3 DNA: TGTGCCAGCTCACCGGCGCAGAATGAAAAACTGTTTTTT
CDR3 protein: CASSPAQNEKLFF

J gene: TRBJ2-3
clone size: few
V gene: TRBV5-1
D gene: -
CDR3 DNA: TGCGCCAGCAGCCCGGTGGGCACCACAGATACGCAGTATTTT
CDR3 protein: CASSPVGTTDTQYF

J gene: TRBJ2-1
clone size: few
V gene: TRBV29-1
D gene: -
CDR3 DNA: TGCAGCGTTGTGGGCAAATCCTACAATGAGCAGTTCTTC
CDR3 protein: CSVVGKSYNEQFF

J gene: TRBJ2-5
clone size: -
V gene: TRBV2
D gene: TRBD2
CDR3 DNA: TGTGCCAGCAGTTATCGGGGGGTACAAGAGACCCAGTACTTC
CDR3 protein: CASSYRGVQETQYF

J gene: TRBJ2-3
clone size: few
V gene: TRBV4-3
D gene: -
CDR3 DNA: TGCGCCAGCAAAAAAAACTTGGTGACAGATACGCAGTATTTT
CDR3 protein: CASKKNLVTDTQYF

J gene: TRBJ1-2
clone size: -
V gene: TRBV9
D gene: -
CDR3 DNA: TGTGCCAGCAGCGCGGGTGGTATCTATGGCTACACCTTC
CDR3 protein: CASSAGGIYGYTF

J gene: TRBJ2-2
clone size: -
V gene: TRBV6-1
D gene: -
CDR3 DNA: TGTGCCAGCAGTTGGGACGGGCTTGACACCGGGGAGCTGTTTTTT
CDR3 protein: CASSWDGLDTGELFF

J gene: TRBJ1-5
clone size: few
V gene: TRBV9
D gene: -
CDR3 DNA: TGTGCCAGCAGCGTAGATCGGGATAGCAATCAGCCCCAGCATTTT
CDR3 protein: CASSVDRDSNQPQHF

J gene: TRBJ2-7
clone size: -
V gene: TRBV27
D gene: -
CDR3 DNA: TGTGCCAGCAGAGACACAGGTGCCTCCTACGAGCAGTACTTC
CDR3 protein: CASRDTGASYEQYF

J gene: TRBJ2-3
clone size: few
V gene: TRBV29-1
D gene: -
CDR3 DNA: TGCAGCGTTGAATCTATAGTTGCAGATACGCAGTATTTT
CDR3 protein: CSVESIVADTQYF

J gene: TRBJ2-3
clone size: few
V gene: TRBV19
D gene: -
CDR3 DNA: TGTGCCAGTAGTATAAAAGGTGGGGGTACGCAGTATTTT
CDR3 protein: CASSIKGGGTQYF

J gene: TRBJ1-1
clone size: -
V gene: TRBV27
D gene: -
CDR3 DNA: TGTGCCAGCCCAAAACTCCACTATCCGGGACACCTGAACACTGAAGCTTTCTTT
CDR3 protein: CASPKLHYPGHLNTEAFF

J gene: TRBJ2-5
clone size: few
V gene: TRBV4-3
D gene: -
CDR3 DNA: TGCGCCAGCAGCCAAAATTCTGGGTGGGAGACCCAGTACTTC
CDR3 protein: CASSQNSGWETQYF

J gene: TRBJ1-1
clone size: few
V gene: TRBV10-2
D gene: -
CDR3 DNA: TGCGCCAGCAGGGCCGGGTCCTCCTCCACTGAAGCTTTCTTT
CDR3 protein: CASRAGSSSTEAFF

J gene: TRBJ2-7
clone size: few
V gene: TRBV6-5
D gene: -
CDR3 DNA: TGTGCCAGCAACCCTCAGGGGTACTACGAGCAGTACTTC
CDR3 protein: CASNPQGYYEQYF

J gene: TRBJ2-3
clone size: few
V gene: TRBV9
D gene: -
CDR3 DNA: TGTGCCAGCAGCGGAGCAGTAAACTACGCTGTATCAGATACGCAGTATTTT
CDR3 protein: CASSGAVNYAVSDTQYF

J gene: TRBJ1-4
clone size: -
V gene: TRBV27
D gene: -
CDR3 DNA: TGTGCCAGCAGCCACGGCAACGAAAAACTGTTTTTT
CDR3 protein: CASSHGNEKLFF

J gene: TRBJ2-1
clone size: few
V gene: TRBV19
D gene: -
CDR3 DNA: TGTGCCAGTAGTATAGCCCCTGGATTCAATGAGCAGTTCTTC
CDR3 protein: CASSIAPGFNEQFF

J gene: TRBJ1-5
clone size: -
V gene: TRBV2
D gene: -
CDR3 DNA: TGTGCCAGCGGTCCAGTCAATCAGCCCCAGCATTTT
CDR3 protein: CASGPVNQPQHF

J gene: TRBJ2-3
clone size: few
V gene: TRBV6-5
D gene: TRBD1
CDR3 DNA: TGTGCCAGCAGTTACGGGCAGGGGGAGACAGATACGCAGTATTTT
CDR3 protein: CASSYGQGETDTQYF

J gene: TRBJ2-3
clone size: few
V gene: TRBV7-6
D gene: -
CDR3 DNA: TGTGCCAGCAGCTTAGCTTCGGGACGCTATAATACGCAGTATTTT
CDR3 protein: CASSLASGRYNTQYF

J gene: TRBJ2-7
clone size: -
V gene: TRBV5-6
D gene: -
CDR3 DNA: TGTGCCAGCAGCCGGCCCGCGAGCGGGCGCTCCTACGAGCAGTACTTC
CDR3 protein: CASSRPASGRSYEQYF

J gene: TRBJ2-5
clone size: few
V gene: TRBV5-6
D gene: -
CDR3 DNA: TGTGCCAGCAGCTTGTGGCCCAACACGAGGACCCAGTACTTC
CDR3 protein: CASSLWPNTRTQYF

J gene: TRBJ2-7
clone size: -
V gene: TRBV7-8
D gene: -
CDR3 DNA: TGTGCCAGCAGCTTAGACGGGGAAACCTACGAGCAGTACTTC
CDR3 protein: CASSLDGETYEQYF

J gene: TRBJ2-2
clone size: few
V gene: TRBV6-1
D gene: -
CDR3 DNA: TGTGCCAGCAGTGATCTCAGGGCTGCCACCGGGGAGCTGTTTTTT
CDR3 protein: CASSDLRAATGELFF

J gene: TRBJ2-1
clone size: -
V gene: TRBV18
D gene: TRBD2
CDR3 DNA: TGTGCCAGCTCACCATTGTCCGGGACTAACCTCGATGAGCAGTTCTTC
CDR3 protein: CASSPLSGTNLDEQFF

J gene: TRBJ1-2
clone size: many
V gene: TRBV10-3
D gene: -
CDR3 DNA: TGTGCCATCAGTGAGAACAGGGATGGCTACACCTTC
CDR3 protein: CAISENRDGYTF

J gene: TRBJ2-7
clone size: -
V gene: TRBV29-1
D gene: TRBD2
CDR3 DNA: TGCAGCGTTGTACTAGCGGACCACTACGAGCAGTACTTC
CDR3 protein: CSVVLADHYEQYF

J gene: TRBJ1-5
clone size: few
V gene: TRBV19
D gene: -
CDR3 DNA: TGTGCCAGTAGGGAAAGGTCATCGGCCCAGCATTTT
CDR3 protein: CASRERSSAQHF

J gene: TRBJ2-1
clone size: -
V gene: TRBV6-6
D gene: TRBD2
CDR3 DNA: TGTGCCAGCAACGTTAAGACTAGCGGGGTCGATGAGCAGTTCTTC
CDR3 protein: CASNVKTSGVDEQFF

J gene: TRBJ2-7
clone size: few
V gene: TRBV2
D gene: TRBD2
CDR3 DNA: TGTGCCAGCTGCCTAGCGGGGGGCCACGAGCAGTACTTC
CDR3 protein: CASCLAGGHEQYF

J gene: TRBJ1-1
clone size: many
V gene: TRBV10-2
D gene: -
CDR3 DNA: TGCGCCAGCCTCAGGGGAAGAGACACTGAAGCTTTCTTT
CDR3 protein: CASLRGRDTEAFF

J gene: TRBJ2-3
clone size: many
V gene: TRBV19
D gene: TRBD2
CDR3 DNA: TGTGCCAGTAGCGGGACTAGCTTCGGCCCAGATACGCAGTATTTT
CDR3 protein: CASSGTSFGPDTQYF

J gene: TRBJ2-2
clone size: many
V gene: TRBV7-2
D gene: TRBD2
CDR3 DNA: TGTGCCAGCAGGAGCGGGAGTAGGACCGGGGAGCTGTTTTTT
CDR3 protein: CASRSGSRTGELFF

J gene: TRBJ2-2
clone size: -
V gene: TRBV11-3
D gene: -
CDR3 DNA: TGTGCCAGCAGCTTAATTACTAGCACCGGGGAGCTGTTTTTT
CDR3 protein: CASSLITSTGELFF

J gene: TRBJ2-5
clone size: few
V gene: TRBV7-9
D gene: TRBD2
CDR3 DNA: TGTGCCAGCAGCTTACAGGGTCCTAGCGGGAATCTAGAGACCCAGTACTTC
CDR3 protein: CASSLQGPSGNLETQYF

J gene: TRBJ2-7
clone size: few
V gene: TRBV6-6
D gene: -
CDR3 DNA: TGTGCCAGCAGTTACGGCCGGGGGGCAAGGGAGCAGTACTTC
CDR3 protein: CASSYGRGAREQYF

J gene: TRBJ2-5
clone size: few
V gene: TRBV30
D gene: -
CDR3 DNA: TGTGCCTGGAGTGCATTTGGTAGGACCAAAGAGACCCAGTACTTC
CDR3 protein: CAWSAFGRTKETQYF

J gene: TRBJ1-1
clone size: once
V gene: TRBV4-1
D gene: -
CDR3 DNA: TGCGCCAGCAGCCAAGATCGGGGCCTATGGACTGAAGCTTTCTTT
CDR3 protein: CASSQDRGLWTEAFF

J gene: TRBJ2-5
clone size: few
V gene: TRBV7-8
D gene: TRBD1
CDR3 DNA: TGTGCCAGCAGCTTGGACAGGGGGGAGACCCAGTACTTC
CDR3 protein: CASSLDRGETQYF

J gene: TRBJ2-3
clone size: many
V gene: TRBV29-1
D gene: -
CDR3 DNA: TGCAGCGCCCTTAGCGGAAGCACAGATACGCAGTATTTT
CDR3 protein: CSALSGSTDTQYF

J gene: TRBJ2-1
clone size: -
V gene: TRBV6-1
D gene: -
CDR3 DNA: TGTGCCAGCAATAGACAGAGCTCCTACAATGAGCAGTTCTTC
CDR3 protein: CASNRQSSYNEQFF

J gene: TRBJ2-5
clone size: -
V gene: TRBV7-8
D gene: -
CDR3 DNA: TGTGCCAGCAGCTCCCGCCGGACCCAGTACTTC
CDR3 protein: CASSSRRTQYF

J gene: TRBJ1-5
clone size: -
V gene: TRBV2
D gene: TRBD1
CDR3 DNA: TGTGCCAGCAGTGAAAATTCCCAGGGGGGACAGCCCCAGCATTTT
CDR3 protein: CASSENSQGGQPQHF

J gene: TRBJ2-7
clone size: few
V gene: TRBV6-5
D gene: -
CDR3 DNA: TGTGCCAGCAGTTACTCGGTTCCATCCGAGCAGTACTTC
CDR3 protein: CASSYSVPSEQYF